This T cell receptor beta chain was captured by sequencing in a study of blood T cell repertoires in COVID-19. The wider study: PBMCs, B-cell-depleted T cells, or T cells provided the cDNA or gDNA that made up the material.

As handled by the study authors: The authors estimated nucleated cell counts from reference gene primer amplification. Profiled with immunoSEQ multiplex PCR; TCRdb holds only in-frame clones, not every one. V, J and clone size derive from that table, while D and trimming were established from the DNA sequence. The table lists roughly 250,000 clones, around 81% of them singletons, with 2.5% to 3% in the top ten. V was pared by 2 bases and J by 5 bases, with 3 bases of the junction left unmatched. CDR3 length: 15 residues. CDR1 is SEHNR and CDR2 is FQNEAQ in the germline V gene (reference sequence). V is TRBV7-9 and J is TRBJ2-5; 12 bases fit TRBD2. Material for sequencing was peripheral blood. The sequence came from a woman aged 55-70 years with active or convalescent COVID-19. The CDR3 region is CASSLLAGGKETQYF. The CDR3 bases are TGTGCCAGCAGCTTACTAGCGGGGGGGAAGGAGACCCAGTACTTC. Full variable domain (outside the CDR3, taken from reference TRBV7-9 and TRBJ2-5): DTGVSQNPRHKITKRGQNVTFRCDPISEHNRLYWYRQTLGQGPEFLTYFQNEAQLEKSRLLSDRFSAERPKGSFSTLEIQRTEQGDSAMYLCASSLLAGGKETQYFGPGTRLLVL.